This TCR beta chain was sequenced in a study of T cells in Graves' hyperthyroidism and ophthalmopathy. At the level of the study: Before any treatment, at initial diagnosis, peripheral blood was collected. Study-level points and caveats: Blood also held most thyroid clonotypes expanded beyond 0.001. Before onset, by a median of approximately 6.8 months, the model predicted ophthalmopathy.

Amplified regions were TCR beta CDR3 sequences from RNA transcripts. The TCR CDR3 first-round RT-PCR relied on the HTBI primer set. TCRdb processed the multiplex PCR reads anew with MiXCR; each CDR3 protein has one entry. Here the sample spans fewer than 900,000 distinct CDR3 sequences, about a sixth being singletons. Concerning this clonotype itself: Its target is not known. This may be a read error: a much more frequent sequence differs by one nucleotide.

Isolation of PBMCs was performed on around 9.4 ml fresh peripheral blood. V lost 1 base to trimming and J lost 5 bases; unmatched junction nucleotides: 8. The CDR3 is 16 amino acids. Germline V gene sequence: CDR1 SQVTM, CDR2 ANQGSEA. This sequence was found in a man aged 18 to 35 with Graves' hyperthyroidism. Sequences were obtained from blood. This chain uses TRBV29-1 with TRBJ2-3, with 11 bases aligning to TRBD2. CDR3 sequence: CSVEATSGISVDTQYF. The DNA for the CDR3 is TGCAGCGTTGAAGCGACTAGCGGGATCTCGGTAGATACGCAGTATTTT.